This record concerns one T cell receptor beta chain sequence. Antigen: not known. V was pared by 6 bases and J by 3 bases, with 6 bases of the junction left unmatched. The CDR3 is 17 amino acids. Germline-derived CDR1 and CDR2 are LNHNV and YYDKDF (reference sequence). They built TCR cDNA with 5'RACE template switching, a step that put in a universal primer site and UMIs. MiXCR, run by TCRdb on the 5' RACE reads, gives a single entry per CDR3 protein. Altogether hundreds of thousands of distinct CDR3 sequences are present, 9% to 15% being singletons, with the ten largest covering 15%. The data originate from a study of T cells after yellow fever vaccination. Whole-study results and caveats: FACS-sorted repertoires could harbor abundant contaminating bulk-population clonotypes.

The rearrangement links TRBV15 to TRBJ2-6; 12 positions agree with TRBD1. This specimen was PBMCs, taken on the day of the yellow fever booster vaccination. The TCR originated in a man aged 30 to 45 who received the YFV17D yellow fever vaccine. The DNA of the CDR3 is TGTGCCACCAGTTGGGGACAGGGGGCATTTGGGGCCAACGTCCTGACTTTC. This encodes CATSWGQGAFGANVLTF.